A selection of T cell receptor beta chains follows, all from one sample in a study of T cells after yellow fever vaccination. MiXCR was run by TCRdb on the 5' RACE reads, yielding one entry per CDR3 protein. Among some 300,000 distinct CDR3 sequences listed, approximately 10% were seen once. The sequenced sample was CD4+ T cells sorted from PBMCs, obtained 5 days after the yellow fever booster vaccination. Every receptor here comes from a man between 18 and 35 years old who received the YFV17D yellow fever vaccine. Both conserved end residues are part of each CDR3. The D gene is left open where the match is weak. A clone size is listed for some rows: how often the clone was seen (once, few, many), or a class if it is expanded.

v_call: TRBV6-6
clone_size: many
j_call: TRBJ1-3
d_call: -
cdr3_aa: CASSSVETGNTIYF
cdr3_nt: TGTGCCAGCAGTTCGGTGGAAACTGGAAACACCATATATTTT

v_call: TRBV6-2/TRBV6-3
clone_size: -
j_call: TRBJ2-2
d_call: -
cdr3_aa: CASTDPSGAPNTGELFF
cdr3_nt: TGTGCCAGCACCGATCCATCCGGGGCCCCGAACACCGGGGAGCTGTTTTTT

v_call: TRBV5-4
clone_size: few
j_call: TRBJ2-1
d_call: TRBD1
cdr3_aa: CASRKPGQGGNEQFF
cdr3_nt: TGTGCCAGCAGGAAACCGGGACAGGGGGGCAATGAGCAGTTCTTC

v_call: TRBV18
clone_size: -
j_call: TRBJ1-2
d_call: TRBD1
cdr3_aa: CASSPWTGATPPF
cdr3_nt: TGTGCCAGCTCACCGTGGACAGGGGCGACCCCCCCCTTC

v_call: TRBV20-1
clone_size: few
j_call: TRBJ2-2
d_call: -
cdr3_aa: CSARISSSPGELFF
cdr3_nt: TGCAGTGCTAGAATCTCCTCTAGCCCCGGGGAGCTGTTTTTT

v_call: TRBV18
clone_size: -
j_call: TRBJ2-1
d_call: -
cdr3_aa: CASSPRTDNEQFF
cdr3_nt: TGTGCCAGCTCACCCAGGACAGACAATGAGCAGTTCTTC

v_call: TRBV15
clone_size: few
j_call: TRBJ2-1
d_call: -
cdr3_aa: CATSRDSWGYNEQFF
cdr3_nt: TGTGCCACCAGCAGAGATAGCTGGGGCTACAATGAGCAGTTCTTC

v_call: TRBV19
clone_size: few
j_call: TRBJ2-5
d_call: TRBD2
cdr3_aa: CASSMIGVAGNQETQYF
cdr3_nt: TGTGCCAGTAGTATGATCGGAGTAGCGGGCAACCAAGAGACCCAGTACTTC

v_call: TRBV9
clone_size: many
j_call: TRBJ1-1
d_call: -
cdr3_aa: CASSVSGMNTEAFF
cdr3_nt: TGTGCCAGCAGCGTATCCGGAATGAACACTGAAGCTTTCTTT

v_call: TRBV5-1
clone_size: few
j_call: TRBJ2-2
d_call: -
cdr3_aa: CASSLAGSPSTGELFF
cdr3_nt: TGCGCCAGCAGCCTCGCGGGTAGCCCGAGCACCGGGGAGCTGTTTTTT

v_call: TRBV24-1
clone_size: many
j_call: TRBJ2-1
d_call: TRBD1
cdr3_aa: CATSYSLGLGQGSNEQFF
cdr3_nt: TGTGCCACCAGCTACTCCCTGGGTCTGGGACAGGGATCCAATGAGCAGTTCTTC

v_call: TRBV5-1
clone_size: few
j_call: TRBJ2-5
d_call: TRBD1
cdr3_aa: CASSLAGTASVETQYF
cdr3_nt: TGCGCCAGCAGCTTGGCAGGGACAGCGTCGGTAGAGACCCAGTACTTC

v_call: TRBV29-1
clone_size: many
j_call: TRBJ2-7
d_call: TRBD1
cdr3_aa: CSVDDRGDEQYF
cdr3_nt: TGCAGCGTTGACGACAGGGGCGACGAGCAGTACTTC

v_call: TRBV20-1
clone_size: few
j_call: TRBJ1-5
d_call: -
cdr3_aa: CSARDLGVWNNQPQHF
cdr3_nt: TGCAGTGCTAGGGACCTTGGAGTTTGGAACAATCAGCCCCAGCATTTT

v_call: TRBV27
clone_size: few
j_call: TRBJ1-6
d_call: -
cdr3_aa: CASSLKGFYNSPLHF
cdr3_nt: TGTGCCAGCAGTTTGAAGGGGTTCTATAATTCACCCCTCCACTTT

v_call: TRBV4-1
clone_size: few
j_call: TRBJ2-6
d_call: -
cdr3_aa: CASSQGGHGVDSGANVLTF
cdr3_nt: TGCGCCAGCAGCCAGGGGGGCCATGGGGTAGACTCTGGGGCCAACGTCCTGACTTTC